This record covers a single TCR beta chain. Its specificity is unknown. The data belong to a study of cytomegalovirus exposure and HLA in healthy donors. Trimming shortened V by 9 bases and J by 4 bases, and 17 bases separated the two germline ends. This CDR3 spans 14 amino acids. Germline V gene data show CDR1 as LNHNV and CDR2 as YYDKDF (reference sequence). The PCR had 60 Vbeta and 13 Jbeta primers. The table came from immunoSEQ multiplex PCR; TCRdb's copy has only in-frame clones and leaves some out. Of 170,000 or so clones listed, roughly 83% are singletons. General observations from the study: The study put 150 to 200 TCR beta chains on its list as cytomegalovirus-associated. Sequencing probably produced one cluster of sequence variants that were highly shared. What TCR beta sequences reportedly achieved was accurate prediction of HLA-A and HLA-B alleles in most subjects.

Sequenced input: PBMCs. V is TRBV15 and J is TRBJ2-3; D uncertain. This receptor was obtained from a boy between 2 and 15 years old in good health and CMV-seronegative. The CDR3 DNA follows: TGTGCCACGACGTTGGGCAGGCTCTCAGATACGCAGTATTTT. It encodes CATTLGRLSDTQYF.